This T cell receptor beta chain is from a study of cytomegalovirus exposure and HLA in healthy donors. Both 60 Vbeta primers and 13 Jbeta primers went into the PCR. Sequencing was performed with immunoSEQ multiplex PCR; in TCRdb, only in-frame clones are kept and a portion is missing. The table lists approximately 200,000 clones, around 80% of them singletons, with around 4.3% in the top ten. Trimming removed 1 base at V and 3 bases at J, with 9 bases between. Germline V gene sequence: CDR1 SGHTA, CDR2 FQGNSA. The CDR3 has 15 amino acids. Study conclusions and caveats: A later analysis reported that several of the most significant clusters appeared to be linked to common viral pathogens, among them Epstein-Barr virus.

Comment on this clone: Its antigen is not identified.

This chain uses TRBV7-2 with TRBJ1-4; D is perhaps TRBD1 (5 bases). This TCR came from a woman aged 30 to 39 in good health and CMV-seropositive. The source material was PBMCs. This CDR3 is CASSLDRTSNEKLFF. DNA of the CDR3: TGTGCCAGCAGCTTAGATAGGACATCTAATGAAAAACTGTTTTTT.